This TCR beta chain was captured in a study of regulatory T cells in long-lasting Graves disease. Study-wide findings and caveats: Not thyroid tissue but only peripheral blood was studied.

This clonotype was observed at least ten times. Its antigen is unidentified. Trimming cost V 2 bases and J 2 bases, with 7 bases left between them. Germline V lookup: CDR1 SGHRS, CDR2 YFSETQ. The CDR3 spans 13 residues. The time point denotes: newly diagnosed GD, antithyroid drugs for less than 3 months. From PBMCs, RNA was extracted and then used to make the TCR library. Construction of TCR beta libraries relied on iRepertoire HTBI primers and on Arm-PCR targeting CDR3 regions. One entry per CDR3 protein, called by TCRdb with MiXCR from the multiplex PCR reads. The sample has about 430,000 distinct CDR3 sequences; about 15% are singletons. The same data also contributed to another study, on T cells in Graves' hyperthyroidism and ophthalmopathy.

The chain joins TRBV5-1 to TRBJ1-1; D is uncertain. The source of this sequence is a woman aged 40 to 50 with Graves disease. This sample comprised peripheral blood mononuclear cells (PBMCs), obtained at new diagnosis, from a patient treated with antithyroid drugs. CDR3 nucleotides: TGCGCCAGCAGCTTATTTGGCAACACTGAAGCTTTCTTT. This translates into CASSLFGNTEAFF.